This TCR beta chain derives from a study of T-cell memory formation after mild COVID-19. Study-level findings and limits: The CD4+ clones that contracted clustered mainly within CM and EM, and the CD8+ clones concentrated in EMRA.

Notes on this clonotype: Its antigen is not identified.

TCRdb re-derived calls from the 5' RACE reads in MiXCR, one entry per CDR3 protein. The data hold 200,000 to 250,000 distinct CDR3 sequences, with over 9.5% observed a single time. The CDR3 loop spans 16 amino acids. The germline V gene encodes CDR1 SGHTA and CDR2 FQGNSA. V trimming: 0 bases; J trimming: 4 bases; junction bases outside the gene matches: 6. The chain couples TRBV7-2 to TRBJ2-3; the match to TRBD1 covers 8 bases. The sample was PBMCs or a T cell subset sorted from them (not recorded which). The receptor's source is a man aged 18-30 years who had mild COVID-19 (a few samples of this study predate the infection). Cell type and time point are not known. CDR3 nucleotides: TGTGCCAGCAGCTTAGCCGCACAGGGGGGTTCAGATACGCAGTATTTT. This translates into CASSLAAQGGSDTQYF.